This T cell receptor beta chain was identified in a study of CD8+ T cells in alopecia areata. The wider study: Tofacitinib was taken orally by treated patients, and the dose was 5 to 10 mg twice daily.

Only a few counts were recorded for this clone. No antigen is known for it. Extraction of RNA preceded its reverse transcription into cDNA, which served as the sequencing template. The table came from immunoSEQ multiplex PCR; TCRdb's copy has only in-frame clones and leaves some out. The profile shows 150,000 or so clones, roughly 50% of them singletons. Study-wide results and caveats: Alphabeta T cells residing in normal skin are also sequenced in scalp samples. TCRs were shared less clearly across patients than in mice, possibly for HLA-related reasons. Lesional tissue from the scalp (especially in alopecia totalis/universalis) showed higher clonality than normal scalp.

The receptor was isolated from a human donor with alopecia areata. The sample was CD4+ T cells sorted from blood.

As DNA, the CDR3 is TGCGCCAGCAGCCCCGCGTCTTTAGCGGGTGGGCTGTCGAGATACAATGAGCAGTTCTTC. Its translation: CASSPASLAGGLSRYNEQFF. The V call is TRBV5-1, the J call TRBJ2-1, with TRBD2 matching over 7 bases. The trim removed 4 bases at V and 4 bases at J, leaving 23 bases unmatched. This CDR3 has 20 amino acids. Germline CDR1 SGHRS, CDR2 YFSETQ.